These 13 T cell receptor beta chains were all obtained from the same sample, sequenced in a study of blood T cell repertoires in COVID-19. The table came from immunoSEQ multiplex PCR; TCRdb's copy has only in-frame clones and leaves some out. The sample records around 170,000 clones, about 80% being singletons. Sequences were obtained from peripheral blood. The receptors originated from an older man who had recovered from COVID-19.

The chain combines TRBV15 with TRBJ1-1; D not resolved. Trimming took off 2 bases at V and 9 bases at J, with 22 bases between the two ends. The CDR3 is 16 amino acids. CDR1 and CDR2 from the germline V gene are LNHNV and YYDKDF (reference sequence). CDR3 loop: CATSRLVYGRSPQAFF. CDR3 DNA: TGTGCCACCAGCAGATTGGTGTACGGCAGGTCCCCGCAAGCTTTCTTT.

This rearrangement joins TRBV7-2 to TRBJ2-1, with 10 bases fitting TRBD2. Germline CDR1 and CDR2: SGHTA and FQGNSA. This CDR3 has 15 residues. V was clipped by 6 bases and J by 4 bases; unmatched bases: 6. The CDR3 here is CASRRTSGAYNEQFF. For the CDR3, the DNA is TGTGCCAGCAGAAGGACTAGCGGAGCTTACAATGAGCAGTTCTTC.

CDR3 protein: CASSLGGLDTIYF. For the CDR3, the DNA is TGTGCCAGCAGTTTAGGTGGGCTGGACACCATATATTTT. The chain employs TRBV28 and TRBJ1-3; D not certain. CDR3 length: 13 residues. Germline V gives CDR1 MDHEN, CDR2 SYDVKM. The V end lost 2 bases, the J end lost 8 bases, and 10 bases lay between the germline ends.

This clone was found a few times. V is TRBV6-5 and J is TRBJ2-5, with a weak D call TRBD1 (7 bases). This CDR3 spans 14 amino acids. Germline CDR1 MNHEY, CDR2 SVGAGI. Trimming left V 6 bases short and J 4 bases short, with 15 bases between. CDR3 nucleotide sequence: TGTGCCAGCAGGTCCGACAGGGAGGCAGAGACCCAGTACTTC. Amino acids: CASRSDREAETQYF.

As regards this clone: Other DNA sequences in the sample encode the same CDR3. The chain carries TRBV3-1 (or the pseudogene TRBV3-2) and TRBJ1-5; D remains ambiguous. The CDR3 has 13 amino acids. V was trimmed by 1 base and J by 5 bases, leaving 6 bases between them. Germline V gene data show CDR1 as LGHDT and CDR2 as YNNKEL (reference sequence). CDR3 sequence (DNA): TGTGCCAGCAGCCAAGGGGCCTATCAGCCCCAGCATTTT. Amino acids: CASSQGAYQPQHF.

V is TRBV20-1 and J is TRBJ2-3; TRBD2 matches at 11 bases. V lost 3 bases to trimming and J lost 4 bases; unmatched junction nucleotides: 9. The CDR3 is 16 amino acids. CDR1 is DFQATT, CDR2 SNEGSKA, per germline (reference sequence). The CDR3, as DNA: TGCAGTGCTAGTAGGCCTAGCGGGAGGTGGGCAGATACGCAGTATTTT. Its translation: CSASRPSGRWADTQYF.

The chain combines TRBV12-3 or TRBV12-4 with TRBJ2-5; D not resolved. This CDR3 is 11 amino acids long. The V and J ends lost 5 bases and 2 bases respectively, with 3 bases between them. The CDR3: CASSPQETQYF. The CDR3 DNA sequence: TGTGCCAGCAGTCCTCAAGAGACCCAGTACTTC.

CDR3: CASSPTSDKNEQFF. In DNA, the CDR3 is TGTGCCAGCAGCCCCACTAGCGACAAGAATGAGCAGTTCTTC. The J gene is TRBJ2-1, the V gene TRBV7-3, with 7 bases aligning to TRBD2. The CDR3 has 14 amino acids. Germline V gene sequence: CDR1 SGHTA, CDR2 FQGTGA. J was trimmed by 7 bases and V by 5 bases; bases with no gene match: 8.

CDR3 protein: CASSQGTGGGNQPQHF. The CDR3 DNA is TGCGCCAGCAGCCAGGGGACAGGGGGCGGCAATCAGCCCCAGCATTTT. V and J are TRBV4-3 and TRBJ1-5; TRBD1 matches at 12 bases. The trim removed 3 bases at V and 2 bases at J, leaving 2 bases unmatched. The CDR3 contains 16 residues. Germline CDR1 reads LGHNA; CDR2 reads YSLEER.

V and J are TRBV29-1 and TRBJ1-2; D gene ambiguous. V dropped 4 bases and J dropped 2 bases, with 11 bases sitting between them. CDR1 and CDR2 from the germline V gene are SQVTM and ANQGSEA. CDR3 length equals 13 residues. The CDR3: CSVAVQENYGYTF. CDR3 DNA sequence: TGCAGCGTTGCTGTTCAGGAAAACTATGGCTACACCTTC.

This chain connects TRBV6-6 to TRBJ1-6, with a tentative D call TRBD1 (6 bases). The CDR3 has 16 amino acids. Germline-derived CDR1 and CDR2 are MNHNY and SVGAGI (reference sequence). Trimming cost V 5 bases and J 5 bases, with 16 bases left between them. CDR3 residues: CASSTLLRGHNSPLHF. CDR3 sequence (DNA): TGTGCCAGCAGTACACTCCTCAGGGGCCATAATTCACCCCTCCACTTT.

This rearrangement joins TRBV19 to TRBJ2-7; D is perhaps TRBD2 (6 bases). V lost 4 bases and J lost 5, with 12 bases in between. The CDR3 spans 13 residues. Germline V gives CDR1 LNHDA, CDR2 SQIVND (reference sequence). This CDR3 reads CASSNQGGNEQYF. CDR3 DNA: TGTGCCAGTAGTAATCAGGGAGGAAACGAGCAGTACTTC.

The rearrangement joins TRBV6-1 to TRBJ2-1; tentatively, D is TRBD2 (6 bases). This CDR3 is built from 16 residues. Germline V gene data show CDR1 as MNHNS and CDR2 as SASEGT. V dropped 2 bases and J dropped 2 bases, with 13 bases sitting between them. CDR3: CASSEIVGGPYNEQFF. The CDR3 DNA reads as TGTGCCAGCAGTGAAATTGTGGGAGGCCCCTACAATGAGCAGTTCTTC.